The 9 T cell receptor beta chains given below trace back to one sample, sequenced in a study of T-cell reconstitution after alpha-beta-depleted transplantation in children. For TCRbeta, the library was prepared with unique molecular identifiers. One entry per CDR3 protein, called by TCRdb with MiXCR from the PCR reads. This table holds 450,000 to 700,000 distinct CDR3 sequences, about a quarter found once. This sample comprised PBMCs, obtained before TCRalphabeta/CD19-depleted stem cell transplant. The receptors here all came from a boy less than two years old with Wiskott-Aldrich syndrome, due to receive a stem cell transplant.

The V call is TRBV12-3 or TRBV12-4, the J call TRBJ2-1, with a weak D call TRBD2 (5 bases). Trimming took off 3 bases at V and 9 bases at J, with 15 bases between the two ends. CDR3 size: 14 residues. CDR3 nucleotide sequence: TGTGCCAGCAGTTTTATCATAAACGCGGGTGAGCAGTTCTTC. It codes for CASSFIINAGEQFF.

This clonotype occurred once. In nucleotides, the CDR3 is TGTGCCAGCAGCTTAGCCGGACAGGGGGCACCCCTCCACTTT. Protein product: CASSLAGQGAPLHF. V and J are TRBV7-8 and TRBJ1-6; 10 nucleotides agree with TRBD1. V dropped 0 bases and J dropped 11; count of bases not matched to a gene: 1. The CDR3 runs to 14 residues. Germline assignment: CDR1 SGHVS and CDR2 FQNEAQ. Full variable domain (rest looked up from reference TRBV7-8 and TRBJ1-6): GAGVSQSPRYKVAKRGQDVALRCDPISGHVSLFWYQQALGQGPEFLTYFQNEAQLDKSGLPSDRFFAERPEGSVSTLKIQRTQQEDSAVYLCASSLAGQGAPLHFGNGTRLTVT.

V gene TRBV14 combines with J gene TRBJ2-3; TRBD2 matches 9 bases. CDR3 length: 18 residues. Trimming at V came to 0 bases and at J to 4 bases, leaving 11 bases not matched to a gene. Germline loops: CDR1 SGHDN, CDR2 FVKESK. In DNA, the CDR3 is TGTGCCAGCAGCCAAGAATTAAGAGCGGGAGGATGGTCAGATACGCAGTATTTT. The encoded protein is CASSQELRAGGWSDTQYF.

This clonotype was counted only a few times. This rearrangement joins TRBV6-1 to TRBJ2-1; 11 nucleotides align to TRBD2. The germline V gene has CDR1 MNHNS and CDR2 SASEGT. The CDR3 totals 14 residues. V shed 7 bases and J 9 bases; nucleotides not matched to a gene: 8. The chain's CDR3 is CASTSLAGGIEQFF. In DNA form, the CDR3 reads TGTGCCAGCACGTCGCTAGCGGGAGGCATTGAGCAGTTCTTC.

This clonotype was detected only a few times. A read error may produce the germline difference seen at one junction end. The chain joins TRBV5-1 to TRBJ1-5, with TRBD1 identical over 8 bases. CDR1 is SGHRS, CDR2 YFSETQ, per germline. CDR3 length: 16 residues. CDR3 region: CASSLGDRGPNRPQHF. The CDR3 DNA reads as TGCGCCAGCAGCTTGGGTGACAGGGGCCCCAATCGGCCCCAGCATTTT.

The J gene is TRBJ2-5, the V gene TRBV7-8, with 8 bases matching TRBD2. V shed 5 bases and J 9 bases; nucleotides not matched to a gene: 2. The CDR3 has 11 amino acids. CDR1 and CDR2 (germline): SGHVS, FQNEAQ. The CDR3 region has the DNA TGTGCCAGCAGCACGGGAGGGTCCCAGTACTTC. Its protein product is CASSTGGSQYF.

V gene TRBV27 combines with J gene TRBJ2-5, with 8 bases fitting TRBD2. V shed 5 bases, J shed 4 bases, and the junction held 9 bases outside the gene matches. Germline loops: CDR1 MNHEY, CDR2 SMNVEV (reference sequence). The CDR3 totals 15 residues. CDR3 sequence (DNA): TGTGCCAGCAGTCCCTATCTAGCGGGCGTAGAGACCCAGTACTTC. This codes for CASSPYLAGVETQYF.

This clonotype was picked up a small number of times. The chain has TRBV29-1 and TRBJ2-1, with TRBD1 as a possible D gene (6 bases). Between the trimmed V and J ends, which lost 2 bases and 11 bases, there was a span of 19 bases. Germline loops: CDR1 SQVTM, CDR2 ANQGSEA. The CDR3 extends over 14 amino acids. The CDR3 region is CSVEYSDRRIQQFF. The CDR3 DNA sequence: TGCAGCGTTGAATATTCAGACAGGCGGATTCAGCAGTTCTTC.

The chain couples TRBV5-1 to TRBJ2-3; tentatively, D is TRBD1 (6 bases). The V gene lost 4 bases and the J gene lost 2 bases, with 14 bases spanning the gap. There are 15 residues in the CDR3. In germline, CDR1 is SGHRS, CDR2 YFSETQ. This CDR3 is CASSTSGAPTDTQYF. CDR3 coding DNA: TGCGCCAGCAGCACCTCAGGGGCGCCCACAGATACGCAGTATTTT.